The 30 T cell receptor beta chains below were found in one sample sequenced in a study of control samples from healthy donors and cancer patients. TCRdb's table, derived via immunoSEQ multiplex PCR, lists solely in-frame clones and lacks some. This sample has roughly 180,000 clones, with 75% to 95% found just once. The specimen was blood. These receptors all stem from a woman aged 40 to 50 in good health.

The rearrangement links TRBV28 to TRBJ1-1; no reliable D call. CDR1 MDHEN and CDR2 SYDVKM come from the germline V gene. The V and J ends lost 3 bases and 3 bases respectively, with 5 bases between them. The CDR3 is 12 residues long. In nucleotides, the CDR3 is TGTGCCAGCAGTTTTGGGTACACTGAAGCTTTCTTT. It is translated as CASSFGYTEAFF.

This chain connects TRBV7-9 to TRBJ2-3, with D possibly being TRBD1 (7 bases). Looked up from germline, CDR1 is SEHNR and CDR2 is FQNEAQ (reference sequence). The CDR3 consists of 15 residues. V was trimmed by 5 bases and J by 2 bases, leaving 14 bases between them. CDR3 DNA sequence: TGTGCCAGCAGCAAAGGAGGGACAGTCACAGATACGCAGTATTTT. Protein: CASSKGGTVTDTQYF.

The chain couples TRBV2 to TRBJ1-1; D gene uncertain. Trimming removed 2 bases at V and 3 bases at J, with 10 bases between. Germline CDR1 reads SNHLY; CDR2 reads FYNNEI. This CDR3 has 14 residues. CDR3 sequence: CASSEFPGHTEAFF. CDR3 in DNA: TGTGCCAGCAGTGAATTCCCCGGTCACACTGAAGCTTTCTTT.

This chain's CDR3 is CASSQLLGRENTEAFF. CDR3 nucleotide sequence: TGTGCCAGCAGCCAACTCCTCGGACGAGAGAACACTGAAGCTTTCTTT. V gene TRBV14 combines with J gene TRBJ1-1; no clear D. The CDR3 is 16 amino acids. Germline CDR1 is SGHDN and CDR2 is FVKESK. Trimming left V 2 bases short and J 1 base short, with 14 bases between.

The gene calls are TRBV28 and TRBJ1-1; D might be TRBD1 (5 bases). Germline V CDR1 and CDR2: MDHEN, SYDVKM. CDR3 length equals 15 residues. V was trimmed by 4 bases and J by 5 bases, leaving 17 bases between them. The CDR3 protein is CASSSHPGVKTEAFF. DNA for the CDR3: TGTGCCAGCAGTTCCCACCCGGGGGTAAAGACTGAAGCTTTCTTT.

The chain joins TRBV6-5 to TRBJ1-3; D unclear. This CDR3 is built from 13 residues. Germline V gene sequence: CDR1 MNHEY, CDR2 SVGAGI. V was pared by 7 bases and J by 1 base, with 8 bases between. CDR3 protein: CASTPVSGNTIYF. The CDR3 region has the DNA TGTGCCAGCACACCAGTGTCTGGAAACACCATATATTTT.

This clone came up once. CDR3: CASSHGQGRYGYTF. DNA for the CDR3: TGTGCCAGCAGCCATGGACAGGGTCGGTATGGCTACACCTTC. The chain uses TRBV3-1 (or the pseudogene TRBV3-2) and TRBJ1-2, with TRBD1 matching over 8 bases. The ends lost 3 bases at V and 5 bases at J; junction bases unmatched: 5. Germline V gene sequence: CDR1 LGHDT, CDR2 YNNKEL (reference sequence). This CDR3 contains 14 residues.

The CDR3 DNA reads as TGTGCCAGCAGCTTATATAGGGGCCCCTATGGCTACACCTTC. The encoded protein is CASSLYRGPYGYTF. This chain joins TRBV7-9 and TRBJ1-2, with a possible D match to TRBD1 (5 bases). CDR3 length equals 14 residues. Germline-derived CDR1 and CDR2 are SEHNR and FQNEAQ (reference sequence). Trimming took off 2 bases at V and 4 bases at J, with 11 bases between the two ends.

This clone was counted once. The V gene is TRBV2, the J gene TRBJ1-5; no firm D call. The CDR3 loop spans 14 amino acids. Per the germline V gene, CDR1 is SNHLY and CDR2 is FYNNEI. The V gene lost 4 bases and the J gene lost 2 bases, with 9 bases spanning the gap. CDR3 region: CASSVYSGNQPQHF. The CDR3 nucleotides are TGTGCCAGCAGTGTATATTCGGGCAATCAGCCCCAGCATTTT. The full variable domain, its missing parts supplied by reference TRBV2 and TRBJ1-5, is EPEVTQTPSHQVTQMGQEVILRCVPISNHLYFYWYRQILGQKVEFLVSFYNNEISEKSEIFDDQFSVERPDGSNFTLKIRSTKLEDSAMYFCASSVYSGNQPQHFGDGTRLSIL.

This clone has only one observation. V usage is TRBV2 and J usage is TRBJ2-3; D is undetermined. The V gene's germline CDR1 is SNHLY and CDR2 FYNNEI. Trimming stripped 5 bases from V and 5 bases from J, with 8 bases between. The CDR3 extends over 12 amino acids. CDR3 in DNA: TGTGCCAGCAGTCTCACTCTAGATACGCAGTATTTT. It yields the protein CASSLTLDTQYF.

The V gene is TRBV5-1, the J gene TRBJ2-7, with D possibly being TRBD1 (6 bases). This CDR3 comprises 14 residues. The V end lost 3 bases, the J end lost 2 bases, and 12 bases lay between the germline ends. Germline CDR1 SGHRS, CDR2 YFSETQ. The CDR3 region is CASSSGTTPYEQYF. The CDR3, as DNA: TGCGCCAGCAGCTCCGGGACAACGCCCTACGAGCAGTACTTC.

The J gene is TRBJ2-3, the V gene TRBV19; TRBD2 agrees at 7 bases. This CDR3 region has 14 residues. V lost 8 bases to trimming and J lost 4 bases; unmatched junction nucleotides: 9. CDR1 and CDR2 (germline): LNHDA, SQIVND (reference sequence). CDR3 amino acids: CASCSKRGADTQYF. The CDR3, as DNA: TGTGCCAGTTGCTCAAAGCGGGGCGCAGATACGCAGTATTTT.

The chain is built from TRBV7-2 and TRBJ1-1, with D maybe TRBD1 (5 bases). Deletions cut 5 bases from V and 1 base from J, with 11 bases between. The CDR3 is 14 amino acids. Germline values: CDR1 SGHTA, CDR2 FQGNSA. The CDR3 sequence is CASSLRTQNTEAFF. DNA of the CDR3: TGTGCCAGCAGCCTACGGACACAGAACACTGAAGCTTTCTTT.

This clone was seen only a few times. The chain has TRBV29-1 and TRBJ2-2; 12 bases are shared with TRBD1. The trim removed 6 bases at V and 6 bases at J, leaving 8 bases unmatched. Germline V CDR1 and CDR2: SQVTM, ANQGSEA. This CDR3 is built from 15 residues. This CDR3 is CSVGTGTGGSGELFF. The CDR3 coding sequence is TGCAGCGTAGGGACCGGGACAGGGGGCTCCGGGGAGCTGTTTTTT.

The chain recombines TRBV18 with TRBJ2-5; 9 positions match TRBD2. Germline V CDR1 and CDR2: KGHSH, LQKENI. The V segment lost 0 bases and the J segment 6 bases; nucleotides outside the gene matches: 8. CDR3 length: 16 amino acids. The CDR3 DNA reads TGTGCCAGCTCACCACCCGCGGGGGGGCTCGGAAAGACCCAGTACTTC. It yields the protein CASSPPAGGLGKTQYF. Complete variable domain (other parts from reference TRBV18 and TRBJ2-5): NAGVMQNPRHLVRRRGQEARLRCSPMKGHSHVYWYRQLPEEGLKFMVYLQKENIIDESGMPKERFSAEFPKEGPSILRIQQVVRGDSAAYFCASSPPAGGLGKTQYFGPGTRLLVL.

This sequence joins TRBV28 and TRBJ1-5; D perhaps matches TRBD1 (6 bases). The CDR3 sequence is 14 residues long. The germline V and J ends were trimmed by 6 bases and 4 bases, with 13 bases remaining between them. The germline gives CDR1 MDHEN, CDR2 SYDVKM. Written as DNA, the CDR3 is TGTGCCAGCAGCCCGGGACATTCAAATCAGCCCCAGCATTTT. Translating it yields CASSPGHSNQPQHF.

The rearrangement uses TRBV2 and TRBJ1-5; D is undetermined. This CDR3 comprises 15 residues. V was clipped by 7 bases and J by 0 bases, with 13 bases between them. Looked up from germline, CDR1 is SNHLY and CDR2 is FYNNEI. The CDR3 nucleotides are TGTGCCAGCATTTGGTCCCCCGATAGCAATCAGCCCCAGCATTTT. It codes for CASIWSPDSNQPQHF.

This clone appeared once. V usage is TRBV27 and J usage is TRBJ1-4, with a possible D match to TRBD1 (5 bases). V lost 10 bases to trimming and J lost 8 bases, with 17 bases between them. Germline loops: CDR1 MNHEY, CDR2 SMNVEV (reference sequence). This CDR3 comprises 13 residues. The CDR3 loop reads CATQRGVGEKLFF. The CDR3 DNA reads TGTGCCACCCAACGGGGGGTAGGGGAAAAACTGTTTTTT.

V is TRBV13 and J is TRBJ2-1; 12 nucleotides line up with TRBD2. The junction had 6 bases not matched to a gene; V was cut back by 6 bases and J by 6 bases. The CDR3 is 15 residues long. The V gene's germline CDR1 is PRHDT and CDR2 FYEKMQ (reference sequence). The CDR3 protein is CASSKPSGGANEQFF. The DNA for the CDR3 is TGTGCCAGCAGTAAACCTAGCGGGGGGGCCAATGAGCAGTTCTTC. The variable domain in full, completed from reference TRBV13 and TRBJ2-1, reads AAGVIQSPRHLIKEKRETATLKCYPIPRHDTVYWYQQGPGQDPQFLISFYEKMQSDKGSIPDRFSAQQFSDYHSELNMSSLELGDSALYFCASSKPSGGANEQFFGPGTRLTVL.

The chain uses TRBV21-1 and TRBJ1-3. TRBV21-1 is an annotated pseudogene. The CDR3 runs 16 residues. DNA for the CDR3: TGTGCCAGCAGCAACAGGGAGGGAAACTCTGGAAACACCATATATTTT. Its translation: CASSNREGNSGNTIYF.

This clone was seen a single time. The V and J genes are TRBV9 and TRBJ1-4, with 8 bases lining up with TRBD1. The V gene end was trimmed by 3 bases and the J gene end by 8 bases; junction bases not matched to a gene: 6. The CDR3 spans 14 residues. The germline V gene encodes CDR1 SGDLS and CDR2 YYNGEE. CDR3 sequence: CASSAGGSGEKLFF. CDR3 DNA sequence: TGTGCCAGCAGCGCAGGGGGCTCGGGGGAAAAACTGTTTTTT.

V and J are TRBV25-1 and TRBJ1-1; D is possibly TRBD1 (5 bases). CDR3 length: 15 amino acids. Germline V gene sequence: CDR1 MGHDK, CDR2 SYGVNS. The V end lost 6 bases, the J end lost 1 base, and 15 bases lay between the germline ends. The CDR3 region is CASSSSLGGNTEAFF. In nucleotides, the CDR3 is TGTGCCAGCAGCTCCTCCCTTGGGGGGAACACTGAAGCTTTCTTT.

This chain links TRBV6-5 with TRBJ2-1; TRBD2 matches 10 bases. The CDR3 length is 14 residues. Per germline, CDR1 MNHEY and CDR2 SVGAGI. Germline trimming cut 7 bases from V and 9 bases from J; bases unmatched to any gene: 9. The CDR3 nucleotides are TGTGCCAGCAAGAGGCTAGCGGGGGATCTTGAGCAGTTCTTC. Translated: CASKRLAGDLEQFF.

The chain combines TRBV19 with TRBJ1-6, with 8 bases that match TRBD1. Germline V gene lookup returns CDR1 LNHDA and CDR2 SQIVND (reference sequence). Trimming removed 5 bases from V and 4 bases from J; junction bases left unmatched: 10. The CDR3 is 17 amino acids. CDR3 nucleotides: TGTGCCAGTAGTGCGGACAGGGTAATTGGTTATAATTCACCCCTCCACTTT. Its translation is CASSADRVIGYNSPLHF.

This chain uses TRBV18 with TRBJ1-1, with D unclear. This CDR3 spans 13 amino acids. With 6 bases removed from V and 0 bases from J, the gap between germline ends came to 8 bases. Germline CDR1 reads KGHSH; CDR2 reads LQKENI. The CDR3 loop is CASSQSLNTEAFF. CDR3 nucleotide sequence: TGTGCCAGCTCCCAAAGTTTGAACACTGAAGCTTTCTTT.

This clone was observed once. This chain links TRBV6-5 with TRBJ1-1; D call uncertain. Germline loops: CDR1 MNHEY, CDR2 SVGAGI. The V end was cut by 6 bases, the J end by 7 bases, with 12 bases between. The CDR3 contains 12 residues. This CDR3 reads CASSVGGFEAFF. CDR3 coding DNA: TGTGCCAGCAGCGTCGGAGGCTTTGAAGCTTTCTTT.

Turning to this clone: The germline gene is not matched at one end of the junction; a read error may be the cause. The gene calls are TRBV3-1 (or the pseudogene TRBV3-2) and TRBJ2-2; TRBD2 is a possible D gene (6 bases). Germline CDR1 is LGHDT and CDR2 is YNNKEL (reference sequence). This CDR3 contains 14 residues. The CDR3 spells CTSRVGGSVGELFF. DNA of the CDR3: TGTACCAGCAGAGTGGGGGGTAGTGTCGGGGAGCTGTTTTTT.

This clone was seen just once. The chain recombines TRBV4-1 with TRBJ2-1; weak D call: TRBD1 (6 bases). Germline V gene data show CDR1 as MGHRA and CDR2 as YSYEKL. The V end lost 3 bases, the J end lost 7 bases, and 10 bases lay between the germline ends. The CDR3 is 13 amino acids. The CDR3 coding sequence is TGCGCCAGCAGCCACCTGGGGGCTAATGAGCAGTTCTTC. Translating gives CASSHLGANEQFF.

The rearrangement uses TRBV18 and TRBJ2-2, with 10 bases lining up with TRBD1. The CDR3 loop spans 21 amino acids. V lost 2 bases to trimming and J lost 1 base; unmatched junction nucleotides: 16. From germline, CDR1 is KGHSH and CDR2 LQKENI. CDR3 bases: TGTGCCAGCTCACCAAACTCCGGGACAGGGGCTCCTCCTGTGAACACCGGGGAGCTGTTTTTT. Its protein product is CASSPNSGTGAPPVNTGELFF.

This clone showed up just once. The chain has TRBV5-1 and TRBJ2-7; D may be TRBD1 (5 bases). The CDR3 loop spans 15 amino acids. The V end lost 0 bases, the J end lost 1 base, and 11 bases lay between the germline ends. Germline V CDR1 and CDR2: SGHRS, YFSETQ. CDR3 in DNA: TGCGCCAGCAGCTTGGGGCAAACAGGTTCCTACGAGCAGTACTTC. Its translation: CASSLGQTGSYEQYF.